The 21 T cell receptor beta chains below all came from one sample that was sequenced in a study of CD8 T cells in ankylosing spondylitis. TCRdb ran MiXCR on the 5' RACE reads and lists one entry per CDR3 protein. The sample consists of about 240,000 distinct CDR3 sequences, around 25% of them appearing once. The sample consisted of blood, either unsorted or a sorted T cell fraction (not recorded which). Receptors originate from a male donor with ankylosing spondylitis or in good health (not recorded which).

V and J are TRBV2 and TRBJ2-5; 10 positions match TRBD2. V lost 8 bases and J lost 3; bases outside the gene matches: 3. The CDR3 is 13 residues long. Germline lookup yields CDR1 SNHLY and CDR2 FYNNEI. The CDR3 sequence: CASGTSGKETQYF. The DNA of the CDR3 is TGTGCCAGCGGCACTAGCGGGAAAGAGACCCAGTACTTC.

The CDR3 DNA sequence: TGTGCCAGCAGCTTAGATGTCGGGGTGGAAGAGACCCAGTACTTC. Protein sequence: CASSLDVGVEETQYF. This chain links TRBV11-2 with TRBJ2-5; TRBD2 is a possible D gene (5 bases). The CDR3 covers 15 residues. The germline V gene encodes CDR1 SGHAT and CDR2 FQNNGV. Trimming removed 0 bases from V and 3 bases from J, with 11 bases in between. Using reference TRBV11-2 and TRBJ2-5 for the parts outside the CDR3, the full variable domain is EAGVAQSPRYKIIEKRQSVAFWCNPISGHATLYWYQQILGQGPKLLIQFQNNGVVDDSQLPKDRFSAERLKGVDSTLKIQPAKLEDSAVYLCASSLDVGVEETQYFGPGTRLLVL.

This chain links TRBV20-1 with TRBJ1-1; D gene unclear. Between the trimmed V and J ends, which lost 4 bases and 0 bases, there was a span of 15 bases. The CDR3 totals 15 residues. Germline V CDR1 and CDR2: DFQATT, SNEGSKA (reference sequence). CDR3 coding DNA: TGCAGTGCTACTCCGGGAGGTAAACTGAACACTGAAGCTTTCTTT. As protein: CSATPGGKLNTEAFF.

This clonotype was counted ten times or more. The V and J genes are TRBV20-1 and TRBJ2-7; D gene ambiguous. V was pared by 0 bases and J by 3 bases, with 15 bases between. This CDR3 is built from 15 residues. Germline loops: CDR1 DFQATT, CDR2 SNEGSKA (reference sequence). CDR3 sequence reads: CSARDFIQRDYEQYF. CDR3 DNA: TGCAGTGCTAGAGATTTTATTCAGCGAGACTACGAGCAGTACTTC.

The V call is TRBV20-1, the J call TRBJ1-3, with 11 bases matching TRBD1. Germline lookup yields CDR1 DFQATT and CDR2 SNEGSKA (reference sequence). The CDR3 is made up of 14 amino acids. After removal of 6 bases from V and 4 bases from J, the junction contained 5 bases not matched to a gene. Written as DNA, the CDR3 is TGCAGTGCAAGGACAGGGGGCTCCGGAAACACCATATATTTT. Its translation: CSARTGGSGNTIYF.

CDR3 protein: CASSLGGQGHEQYF. The DNA for the CDR3 is TGTGCCAGCAGTTTAGGGGGACAGGGACACGAGCAGTACTTC. The chain joins TRBV12-3 or TRBV12-4 to TRBJ2-7; 9 nucleotides line up with TRBD1. The J segment lost 5 bases and the V segment lost 1 base, leaving 3 bases of the junction unmatched. The CDR3 covers 14 residues.

V gene TRBV28 combines with J gene TRBJ2-7; tentatively, D is TRBD1 or TRBD2 (5 bases each). CDR3 size: 16 residues. Trimming took off 3 bases at V and 0 bases at J, with 15 bases between the two ends. Germline-derived CDR1 and CDR2 are MDHEN and SYDVKM. The CDR3 DNA reads as TGTGCCAGCAGTTTTAGGGACCCGGGGAGCTCCTACGAGCAGTACTTC. This codes for CASSFRDPGSSYEQYF.

This clonotype was found a few times. The chain uses TRBV12-3 or TRBV12-4 and TRBJ2-7, with D possibly being TRBD2 (5 bases). The CDR3 spans 13 residues. The germline V and J ends were trimmed by 7 bases and 5 bases, with 15 bases remaining between them. CDR3 nucleotide sequence: TGTGCCAGCAAGCCGTTCGCCGGGGACGAGCAGTACTTC. This translates into CASKPFAGDEQYF.

This clonotype was counted a few times. The CDR3 DNA is TGTGCCAGCAGCCAAGATCTCGGGGCGAGGGCTTTCTTT. This codes for CASSQDLGARAFF. The rearrangement links TRBV4-2 to TRBJ1-1; perhaps TRBD1 as D (5 bases). The germline V and J ends were trimmed by 0 bases and 11 bases, with 13 bases remaining between them. This CDR3 spans 13 amino acids. The germline CDR1 and CDR2 sequences are LGHNA and YNFKEQ.

The CDR3 region has the DNA TGTGCCATCAGTGAGGTACAGGGGGCGGACGAGCAGTACTTC. Its protein product is CAISEVQGADEQYF. This chain links TRBV10-3 with TRBJ2-7; the match to TRBD1 covers 9 bases. Germline V gene data show CDR1 as ENHRY and CDR2 as SYGVKD. The V and J ends lost 2 bases and 5 bases, in that order; junction bases with no gene match: 4. The CDR3 loop spans 14 amino acids.

The CDR3, as DNA: TGCAGCGTGGGGGGCGAAAATTCCTACGAGCAGTACTTC. Translating it yields CSVGGENSYEQYF. The V call is TRBV29-1, the J call TRBJ2-7; D is possibly TRBD1 or TRBD2 (6 bases each). This CDR3 is 13 amino acids long. CDR1 is SQVTM and CDR2 is ANQGSEA in the germline V gene. Deletions cut 6 bases from V and 1 base from J, with 13 bases between.

The chain links TRBV24-1 to TRBJ2-7; D call uncertain. Germline V gene data show CDR1 as KGHDR and CDR2 as SFDVKD. V lost 4 bases and J 6 bases, leaving 12 bases between the germline ends. This CDR3 has 13 amino acids. The CDR3 reads CATSDSVAAEQYF. CDR3 in DNA: TGTGCCACCAGTGACTCCGTGGCGGCCGAGCAGTACTTC.

The J gene is TRBJ2-5, the V gene TRBV2; possible D gene TRBD1, 5 bases. Germline-derived CDR1 and CDR2 are SNHLY and FYNNEI. Trimming took off 3 bases at V and 0 bases at J, with 14 bases between the two ends. The length of the CDR3 is 16 residues. The CDR3 region has the DNA TGTGCCAGCAGTGACAGGGTGTCGGCGTACCAAGAGACCCAGTACTTC. Translating it yields CASSDRVSAYQETQYF.

This clonotype was picked up many times. The chain has TRBV18 and TRBJ2-1, with 10 nucleotides matching TRBD1. Germline V gene sequence: CDR1 KGHSH, CDR2 LQKENI. V was pared by 5 bases and J by 4 bases, with 5 bases of the junction left unmatched. CDR3 length: 15 amino acids. The CDR3 nucleotides read TGTGCCAGCTCAACCGGGACAGGGGTTTACAATGAGCAGTTCTTC. Amino acids: CASSTGTGVYNEQFF.

This clonotype occurred a few times. The V gene is TRBV20-1, the J gene TRBJ2-7, with 8 nucleotides matching TRBD1. V gave up 2 bases and J gave up 4 bases; unmatched junction bases: 10. This CDR3 region has 15 residues. The germline gives CDR1 DFQATT, CDR2 SNEGSKA (reference sequence). The CDR3 here is CSARLTRQGAYEQYF. In DNA form, the CDR3 reads TGCAGTGCTAGACTGACTAGGCAGGGGGCGTACGAGCAGTACTTC.

The chain uses TRBV5-4 and TRBJ2-7; D may match TRBD1 or TRBD2 (6 bases each). This CDR3 is built from 14 residues. From germline, CDR1 is SGHNT and CDR2 YYREEE (reference sequence). The V and J ends lost 5 bases and 4 bases respectively, with 16 bases between them. The CDR3 region is CASRVAGGRYEQYF. For the CDR3, the DNA is TGTGCCAGCAGAGTAGCTGGGGGGCGGTACGAGCAGTACTTC.

V and J are TRBV20-1 and TRBJ2-3; TRBD2 aligns across 10 bases. The CDR3 spans 14 residues. V was clipped by 7 bases and J by 1 base; unmatched bases: 5. Germline V CDR1 and CDR2: DFQATT, SNEGSKA (reference sequence). The CDR3 sequence is CSGAGGPGTDTQYF. In DNA form, the CDR3 reads TGCAGTGGAGCGGGGGGGCCCGGCACAGATACGCAGTATTTT.

There are many counts of this clonotype. The CDR3 here is CASSPGLVVDTQYF. CDR3 sequence (DNA): TGTGCCAGCAGCCCGGGACTAGTGGTAGATACGCAGTATTTT. The J gene is TRBJ2-3, the V gene TRBV16; 8 nucleotides match TRBD2. Germline V gene lookup returns CDR1 KGHSY and CDR2 FQNENV. The CDR3 totals 14 residues. V shed 4 bases, J shed 5 bases, and the junction held 5 bases outside the gene matches.

This clonotype was seen a few times. V and J are TRBV15 and TRBJ2-5; the D gene could be TRBD1 or TRBD2 (5 bases each). The CDR3 runs to 15 residues. CDR1 is LNHNV, CDR2 YYDKDF, per germline (reference sequence). Trimming stripped 1 base from V and 4 bases from J, with 13 bases between. In DNA, the CDR3 is TGTGCCACCAGCAGAGGGGACGGGACGCCAGAGACCCAGTACTTC. Translation: CATSRGDGTPETQYF.

The genes are TRBV30 and TRBJ1-2; 7 nucleotides agree with TRBD1. This CDR3 has 13 amino acids. V lost 6 bases to trimming and J lost 5 bases; unmatched junction nucleotides: 9. Germline V CDR1 and CDR2: GTSNPN, SVGIG (reference sequence). The CDR3 bases are TGTGCCTGCCTCCCGGGACAGTCGTATGGCTACACCTTC. It encodes CACLPGQSYGYTF.

The V call is TRBV20-1, the J call TRBJ1-4; 8 positions agree with TRBD1. Germline CDR1 and CDR2: DFQATT and SNEGSKA (reference sequence). V shed 3 bases and J 7 bases; nucleotides not matched to a gene: 4. The CDR3 has 13 amino acids. The CDR3 region is CSARDRVTEKLFF. In DNA, the CDR3 is TGCAGTGCTAGGGACAGGGTAACTGAAAAACTGTTTTTT.